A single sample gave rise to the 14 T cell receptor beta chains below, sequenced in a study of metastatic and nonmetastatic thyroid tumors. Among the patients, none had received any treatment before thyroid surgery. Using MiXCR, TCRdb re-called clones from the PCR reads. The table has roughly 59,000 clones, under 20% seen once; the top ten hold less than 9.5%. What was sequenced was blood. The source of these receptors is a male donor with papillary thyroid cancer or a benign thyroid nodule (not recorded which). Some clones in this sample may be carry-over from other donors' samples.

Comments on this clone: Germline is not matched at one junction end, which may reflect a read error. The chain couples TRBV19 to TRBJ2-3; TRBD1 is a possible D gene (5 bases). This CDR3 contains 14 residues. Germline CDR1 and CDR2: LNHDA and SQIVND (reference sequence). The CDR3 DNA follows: TGTTCCAGTAGTATAGGCTCAGGGACAGATACGCAGTATTTT. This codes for CSSSIGSGTDTQYF. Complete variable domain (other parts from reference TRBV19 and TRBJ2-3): DGGITQSPKYLFRKEGQNVTLSCEQNLNHDAMYWYRQDPGQGLRLIYYSQIVNDFQKGDIAEGYSVSREKKESFPLTVTSAQKNPTAFYLCSSSIGSGTDTQYFGPGTRLTVL.

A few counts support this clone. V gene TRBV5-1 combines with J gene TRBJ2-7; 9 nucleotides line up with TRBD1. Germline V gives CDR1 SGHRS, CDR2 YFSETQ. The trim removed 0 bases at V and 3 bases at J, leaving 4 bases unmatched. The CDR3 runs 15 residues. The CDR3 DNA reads TGCGCCAGCAGCTTGGCTTGGACAGGGGACTACGAGCAGTACTTC. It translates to CASSLAWTGDYEQYF.

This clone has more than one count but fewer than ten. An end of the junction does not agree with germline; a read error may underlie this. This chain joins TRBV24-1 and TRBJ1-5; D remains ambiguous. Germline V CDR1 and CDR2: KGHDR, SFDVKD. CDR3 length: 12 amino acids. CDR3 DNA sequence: TGTGCCACCAATGATCCTTGTCAGCCCCAGCATTTT. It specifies CATNDPCQPQHF.

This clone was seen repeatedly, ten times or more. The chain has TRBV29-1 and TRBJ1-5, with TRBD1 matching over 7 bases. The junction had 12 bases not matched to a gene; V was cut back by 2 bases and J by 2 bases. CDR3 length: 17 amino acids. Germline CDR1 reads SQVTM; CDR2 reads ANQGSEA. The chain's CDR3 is CSVEPAWQGGGNQPQHF. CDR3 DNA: TGCAGCGTTGAACCCGCCTGGCAGGGGGGTGGCAATCAGCCCCAGCATTTT.

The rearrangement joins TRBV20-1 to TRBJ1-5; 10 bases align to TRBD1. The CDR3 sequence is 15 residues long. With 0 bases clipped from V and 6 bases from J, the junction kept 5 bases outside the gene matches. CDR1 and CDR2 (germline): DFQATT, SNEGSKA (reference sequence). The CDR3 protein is CSARDRDRGFQPQHF. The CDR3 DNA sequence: TGCAGTGCTAGAGACCGGGACAGGGGATTTCAGCCCCAGCATTTT.

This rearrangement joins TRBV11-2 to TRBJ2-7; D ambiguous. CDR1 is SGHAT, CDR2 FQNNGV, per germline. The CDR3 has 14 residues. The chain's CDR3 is CAISLDPVSYEQYV. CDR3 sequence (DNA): TGTGCCATCAGCTTAGATCCTGTTTCCTACGAGCAGTACGTC.

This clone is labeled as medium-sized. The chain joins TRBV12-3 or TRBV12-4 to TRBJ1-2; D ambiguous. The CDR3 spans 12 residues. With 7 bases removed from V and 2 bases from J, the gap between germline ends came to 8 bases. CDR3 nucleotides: TGTGCCAGCAAAACGGACAACTATGGCTACACCTTC. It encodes CASKTDNYGYTF.

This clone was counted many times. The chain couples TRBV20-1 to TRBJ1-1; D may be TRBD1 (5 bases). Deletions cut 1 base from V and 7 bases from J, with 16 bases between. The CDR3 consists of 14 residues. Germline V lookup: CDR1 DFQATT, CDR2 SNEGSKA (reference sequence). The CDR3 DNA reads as TGCAGTGCTAGAGCACTCCAGGGCGTGAATGAAGCTTTCTTT. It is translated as CSARALQGVNEAFF.

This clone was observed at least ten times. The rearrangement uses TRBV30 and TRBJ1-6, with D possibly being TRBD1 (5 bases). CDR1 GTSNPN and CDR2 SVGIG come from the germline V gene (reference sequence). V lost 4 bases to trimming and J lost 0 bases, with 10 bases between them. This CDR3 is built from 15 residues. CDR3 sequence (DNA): TGTGCCTGGACAGGGAGAGGCTCCTATAATTCACCCCTCCACTTT. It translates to CAWTGRGSYNSPLHF.

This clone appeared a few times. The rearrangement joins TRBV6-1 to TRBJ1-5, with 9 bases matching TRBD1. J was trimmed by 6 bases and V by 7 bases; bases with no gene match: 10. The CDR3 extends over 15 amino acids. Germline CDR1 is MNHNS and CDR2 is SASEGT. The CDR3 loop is CASIPTGGYGQPQHF. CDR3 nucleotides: TGTGCCAGCATCCCGACAGGGGGGTACGGTCAGCCCCAGCATTTT.

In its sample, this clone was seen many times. DNA of the CDR3: TGTGCCAGCAGCTTTAGGCAGAACTATGGCTACACCTTC. Its translation: CASSFRQNYGYTF. V and J are TRBV7-2 and TRBJ1-2; D remains unclear. The CDR3 has 13 residues. V shed 3 bases and J shed 2 bases, with 7 bases lying between them. CDR1 is SGHTA and CDR2 is FQGNSA in the germline V gene. Filled out from reference TRBV7-2 and TRBJ1-2, the complete variable domain reads GAGVSQSPSNKVTEKGKDVELRCDPISGHTALYWYRQSLGQGLEFLIYFQGNSAPDKSGLPSDRFSAERTGGSVSTLTIQRTQQEDSAVYLCASSFRQNYGYTFGSGTRLTVV.

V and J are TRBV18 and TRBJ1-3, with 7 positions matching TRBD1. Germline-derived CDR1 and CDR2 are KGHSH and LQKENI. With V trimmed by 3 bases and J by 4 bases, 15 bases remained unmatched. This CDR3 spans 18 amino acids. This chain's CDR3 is CASSPPGGTVKTGNTIYF. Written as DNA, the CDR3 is TGTGCCAGCTCACCCCCCGGTGGGACAGTGAAAACCGGAAACACCATATATTTT. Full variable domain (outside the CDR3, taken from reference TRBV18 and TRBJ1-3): NAGVMQNPRHLVRRRGQEARLRCSPMKGHSHVYWYRQLPEEGLKFMVYLQKENIIDESGMPKERFSAEFPKEGPSILRIQQVVRGDSAAYFCASSPPGGTVKTGNTIYFGEGSWLTVV.

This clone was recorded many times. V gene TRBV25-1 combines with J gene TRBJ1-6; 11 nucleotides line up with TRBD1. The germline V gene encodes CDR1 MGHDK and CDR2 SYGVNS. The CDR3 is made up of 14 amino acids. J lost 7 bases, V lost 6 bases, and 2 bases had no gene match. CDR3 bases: TGTGCCAGCAGGGGACAGGGGGAAAATTCACCCCTCCACTTT. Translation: CASRGQGENSPLHF. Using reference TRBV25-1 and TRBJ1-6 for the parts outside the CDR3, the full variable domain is EADIYQTPRYLVIGTGKKITLECSQTMGHDKMYWYQQDPGMELHLIHYSYGVNSTEKGDLSSESTVSRIRTEHFPLTLESARPSHTSQYLCASRGQGENSPLHFGNGTRLTVT.

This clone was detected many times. Here the CDR3 DNA reads TGCATCATGGTCACAGATACGCAGTATTTT. Amino acids: CIMVTDTQYF. The V and J genes are TRBV29-1 and TRBJ2-3; D is unresolved. The CDR3 contains 10 residues. The germline V gene has CDR1 SQVTM and CDR2 ANQGSEA.